This T cell receptor (beta chain) was profiled in a study of T cell repertoires in cytomegalovirus infection. The wider study: Indicated by public TCR beta signatures were CMV infection and matching HLA type.

General study points: In two of eight donors, the top clonotype was HLA-C-restricted CMV-specific.

TCRdb re-derived calls from the reads in MiXCR, one entry per CDR3 protein. Of hundreds of thousands of distinct CDR3 sequences in the sample, 35% were seen once. This clonotype was seen ten or more times. What it recognizes is unknown. The CDR3 sequence is 12 residues long. V lost 6 bases to trimming and J lost 1 base, with 7 bases between them. J is TRBJ2-7 and V is TRBV12-3 or TRBV12-4, with a tentative D call TRBD1 (5 bases). The TCR originated in a human donor in good health (CMV status not recorded). Some clones in this sample may be carry-over from other donors' samples. Sequencing was done on a sample of PBMCs. The CDR3 sequence: CASRQASYEQYF. The CDR3, as DNA: TGTGCCAGCAGACAGGCGTCCTACGAGCAGTACTTC.